These T cell receptor beta chains were read from a single sample in a study of metastatic and nonmetastatic thyroid tumors. TCRdb reanalyzed the PCR reads via MiXCR. The table records roughly 34,000 clones, around 33% of them present only once. Sequencing was carried out using tumor tissue. The receptors stem from a female donor with papillary thyroid cancer or a benign thyroid nodule (not recorded which). Some clones in this sample may be carry-over from other donors' samples. Both conserved end residues are part of each CDR3. A D gene is named only where the DNA matches it firmly. Only some rows state a clone size, as once, few, many or a class for expanded clones.

J gene | D gene | V gene | CDR3 length | clone size | CDR3 protein | CDR3 DNA
TRBJ1-5 | - | TRBV28 | 15 | few | CASRVEGGSNQPQHF | TGTGCCAGCAGAGTGGAGGGGGGTAGCAATCAGCCCCAGCATTTT
TRBJ2-2 | TRBD2 | TRBV27 | 17 | - | CASSLTRSGGAGGELFF | TGTGCCAGCAGTCTGACGAGGAGCGGGGGGGCGGGCGGGGAGCTGTTTTTT
TRBJ2-7 | - | TRBV27 | 15 | few | CASSFSGLSSYEQYF | TGTGCCAGCAGTTTCTCGGGGCTTTCGTCCTACGAGCAGTACTTC
TRBJ2-1 | - | TRBV12-3/TRBV12-4 | 11 | few | CASSQTGEQFF | TGTGCCAGCAGCCAGACGGGTGAGCAGTTCTTC
TRBJ2-3 | TRBD1 | TRBV6-2/TRBV6-3 | 16 | few | CASSRDRRTSTDTQYF | TGTGCCAGCAGTCGGGACAGGCGGACTAGCACAGATACGCAGTATTTT
TRBJ2-3 | TRBD2 | TRBV6-2/TRBV6-3 | 20 | - | CASSSPIPSSSGRYADTQYF | TGTGCCAGCAGTTCACCTATTCCCTCTTCCAGCGGGAGATATGCAGATACGCAGTATTTT
TRBJ1-2 | - | TRBV27 | 15 | - | CASSLYPDSNYGYTF | TGTGCCAGCAGTTTATACCCCGACAGCAACTATGGCTACACCTTC
TRBJ2-7 | - | TRBV27 | 13 | - | CASSLGTPYEQYF | TGTGCCAGCAGTTTGGGGACCCCCTACGAGCAGTACTTC
TRBJ2-1 | - | TRBV24-1 | 13 | - | CATSDILNNEQFF | TGTGCCACCAGTGATATACTTAACAATGAGCAGTTCTTC
TRBJ2-1 | TRBD2 | TRBV6-1 | 15 | - | CASSPGGGVLNEQFF | TGTGCCAGCAGCCCGGGGGGGGGCGTGTTGAATGAGCAGTTCTTC
TRBJ2-1 | TRBD2 | TRBV28 | 15 | - | CASRQWSGAYNEQFF | TGTGCCAGCAGACAGTGGAGCGGGGCCTACAATGAGCAGTTCTTC
TRBJ2-5 | TRBD2 | TRBV3-1 | 16 | large | CASSQASGRALETQYF | TGTGCCAGCAGCCAAGCTAGCGGGAGGGCCTTGGAGACCCAGTACTTC
TRBJ1-1 | - | TRBV6-2/TRBV6-3 | 15 | - | CASRHFIDGNTEAFF | TGTGCCAGCAGGCACTTCATCGACGGGAACACTGAAGCTTTCTTT
TRBJ2-3 | TRBD2 | TRBV6-1 | 14 | - | CASSSGRPIDTQYF | TGTGCCAGCAGTAGCGGGAGGCCCATAGATACGCAGTATTTT
TRBJ2-7 | TRBD1 | TRBV28 | 13 | few | CATLDRGNNEQYF | TGTGCCACCCTCGACAGGGGAAACAACGAGCAGTACTTC
TRBJ2-1 | TRBD2 | TRBV6-1 | 15 | - | CASTRGTSGSSEQFF | TGTGCCAGCACCCGAGGGACTAGCGGGAGTAGTGAGCAGTTCTTC
TRBJ1-2 | - | TRBV6-5 | 12 | - | CASSSPDYGYTF | TGTGCCAGCAGTTCCCCAGACTATGGCTACACCTTC
TRBJ2-3 | - | TRBV24-1 | 16 | - | CATSDFPRQGSDTQYF | TGTGCCACCAGTGATTTTCCCCGGCAGGGGTCGGATACGCAGTATTTT
TRBJ1-1 | TRBD1 | TRBV6-1 | 14 | few | CASRGQARNTEAFF | TGTGCCAGCAGGGGACAGGCAAGGAACACTGAAGCTTTCTTT
TRBJ1-5 | TRBD1 | TRBV9 | 14 | few | CASSVGQGNQPQHF | TGTGCCAGCAGCGTCGGACAGGGGAATCAGCCCCAGCATTTT